The 32 T cell receptor beta chains presented below share a single source sample, sequenced in a study of Tregs in tolerant kidney transplant recipients. Assay: immunoSEQ multiplex PCR; the TCRdb copy retains only in-frame clones and omits some. In the table there are tens of thousands of clones, roughly 84% of which are singletons. The sample comprised CD4+ T cells from blood. All receptors come from a human donor in good health.

V is TRBV11-3 and J is TRBJ2-1, with TRBD2 as a possible D gene (5 bases). Germline V lookup: CDR1 SGHNT, CDR2 YENEEA. V was shortened by 5 bases and J by 9 bases, with 20 bases between the two germline ends. The CDR3 covers 15 residues. CDR3 region: CASSLEGLSRSEQFF. The CDR3 DNA reads as TGTGCCAGCAGCCTCGAAGGACTCTCCAGAAGTGAGCAGTTCTTC.

V usage is TRBV7-2 and J usage is TRBJ1-1, with D possibly matching TRBD1 (5 bases). Germline V gene lookup returns CDR1 SGHTA and CDR2 FQGNSA. This CDR3 contains 14 residues. Between the trimmed V and J ends, which lost 5 bases and 4 bases, there was a span of 14 bases. CDR3 nucleotides: TGTGCCAGCAGCCTCGGGGGGACCGCCACTGAAGCTTTCTTT. Amino acid sequence: CASSLGGTATEAFF.

This clone is deemed medium-sized. The chain links TRBV2 to TRBJ2-1; 9 nucleotides agree with TRBD1. The V segment lost 10 bases and the J segment 8 bases; nucleotides outside the gene matches: 9. In germline, CDR1 is SNHLY, CDR2 FYNNEI. There are 13 residues in the CDR3. CDR3 sequence (DNA): TGTGCCACCGCCGGGACAGGGTATGATGAGCAGTTCTTC. It codes for CATAGTGYDEQFF.

As for this clone: Within the sample, other DNA sequences also encode this same CDR3. This chain links TRBV7-9 with TRBJ1-2; 9 bases are a match to TRBD1. The V segment lost 5 bases and the J segment 4 bases; nucleotides outside the gene matches: 2. Germline-derived CDR1 and CDR2 are SEHNR and FQNEAQ (reference sequence). The CDR3 contains 13 residues. The CDR3 sequence: CASSPDRGYGYTF. The DNA of the CDR3 is TGTGCCAGCAGCCCGGACAGGGGCTATGGCTACACCTTC.

This chain uses TRBV27 with TRBJ2-7; D not resolved. Trimming removed 1 base at V and 2 bases at J, with 9 bases between. CDR3 length: 14 residues. The V gene's germline CDR1 is MNHEY and CDR2 SMNVEV (reference sequence). The CDR3 DNA follows: TGTGCCAGCAGTTTATTCTACGGCACCTACGAGCAGTACTTC. It specifies CASSLFYGTYEQYF.

This chain links TRBV5-4 with TRBJ2-1, with TRBD2 matching over 14 bases. Looked up from germline, CDR1 is SGHNT and CDR2 is YYREEE (reference sequence). CDR3 length: 19 amino acids. The V and J ends lost 3 bases and 0 bases, in that order; junction bases with no gene match: 8. CDR3 residues: CASSYGLAGGPSSYNEQFF. The CDR3 DNA is TGTGCCAGCAGCTATGGACTAGCGGGAGGCCCGAGCTCCTACAATGAGCAGTTCTTC.

This clone has more than one count but fewer than ten. The chain recombines TRBV5-4 with TRBJ2-2; D may be TRBD2 (6 bases). With 0 bases removed from V and 1 base from J, the gap between germline ends came to 10 bases. The CDR3 extends over 16 amino acids. Germline V gene lookup returns CDR1 SGHNT and CDR2 YYREEE (reference sequence). In nucleotides, the CDR3 is TGTGCCAGCAGCTTGGTGACCGGGGGGAACACCGGGGAGCTGTTTTTT. The encoded protein is CASSLVTGGNTGELFF.

This clone was recorded only once. This rearrangement joins TRBV5-1 to TRBJ2-7; possible D gene TRBD2, 5 bases. The germline gives CDR1 SGHRS, CDR2 YFSETQ. With 0 bases removed from V and 2 bases from J, the gap between germline ends came to 12 bases. CDR3 size: 15 residues. The CDR3 loop is CASSLVAGSPYEQYF. In DNA, the CDR3 is TGCGCCAGCAGCTTGGTGGCGGGTTCACCCTACGAGCAGTACTTC.

This chain joins TRBV29-1 and TRBJ2-7; D is undetermined. V lost 2 bases and J lost 5, with 7 bases in between. This CDR3 has 11 amino acids. Per the germline V gene, CDR1 is SQVTM and CDR2 is ANQGSEA. The CDR3 nucleotides are TGCAGCGTTGAAAGAGGTCACGAGCAGTACTTC. It is translated as CSVERGHEQYF.

The chain has TRBV7-2 and TRBJ2-4; 8 positions agree with TRBD1. Germline lookup yields CDR1 SGHTA and CDR2 FQGNSA. The V gene end was trimmed by 5 bases and the J gene end by 0 bases; junction bases not matched to a gene: 6. This CDR3 contains 16 residues. The CDR3 reads CASSPRTGLAKNIQYF. In DNA form, the CDR3 reads TGTGCCAGCAGCCCCCGGACAGGGCTAGCCAAAAACATTCAGTACTTC.

Only a few counts were recorded for this clone. The chain uses TRBV11-1 and TRBJ2-7; no clear D gene. Germline-derived CDR1 and CDR2 are SGHAT and FQDESV (reference sequence). CDR3 length: 12 amino acids. The V end lost 3 bases, the J end lost 7 bases, and 10 bases lay between the germline ends. DNA for the CDR3: TGTGCCAGCAGCTTGTTATCTGGGGAGCAGTACTTC. As protein: CASSLLSGEQYF.

This chain connects TRBV27 to TRBJ2-7; 8 bases are a match to TRBD1. The CDR3 consists of 14 residues. Germline V CDR1 and CDR2: MNHEY, SMNVEV (reference sequence). Trimming removed 3 bases from V and 5 bases from J; junction bases left unmatched: 6. The CDR3 sequence: CASSFVDRVHEQYF. The DNA for the CDR3 is TGTGCCAGCAGTTTTGTGGACAGGGTCCACGAGCAGTACTTC.

This clone was observed a few times. The chain links TRBV21-1 to TRBJ1-5; the table's D call, TRBD1, has no DNA check behind it. TRBV21-1 is a recognized pseudogene. The CDR3 is 19 residues long. The CDR3 DNA reads as TGTGCCAGCAGCAATTCATCCGTGGACAGGGGGCTGGTCAATCAGCCCCAGCATTTT. Its protein product is CASSNSSVDRGLVNQPQHF.

The chain recombines TRBV4-1 with TRBJ2-3; no reliable D call. Trimming pared 0 bases from V and 6 bases from J, leaving 7 bases between. The length of the CDR3 is 13 residues. Germline assignment: CDR1 MGHRA and CDR2 YSYEKL. The CDR3 DNA reads TGCGCCAGCAGCCAAGAGGGTGGCGATACGCAGTATTTT. This translates into CASSQEGGDTQYF.

J is TRBJ2-7 and V is TRBV6-5; D may correspond to TRBD1 or TRBD2 (5 bases each). The V end was cut by 8 bases, the J end by 1 base, with 12 bases between. CDR3 length: 13 amino acids. Germline CDR1 MNHEY, CDR2 SVGAGI. Here the CDR3 DNA reads TGTGCCAGCTCCCGGGGCCAATCCTACGAGCAGTACTTC. The encoded protein is CASSRGQSYEQYF.

This chain connects TRBV5-1 to TRBJ1-1; D ambiguous. Deletions cut 1 base from V and 4 bases from J, with 11 bases between. Germline loops: CDR1 SGHRS, CDR2 YFSETQ. The CDR3 contains 14 residues. In DNA, the CDR3 is TGCGCCAGCAGCTTGATTCCACCCATCACTGAAGCTTTCTTT. Amino acid sequence: CASSLIPPITEAFF.

The chain joins TRBV4-1 to TRBJ1-6, with no clear D. This CDR3 region has 13 residues. The V and J ends lost 0 bases and 7 bases respectively, with 4 bases between them. Germline-derived CDR1 and CDR2 are MGHRA and YSYEKL. The CDR3 spells CASSQDVNSPLHF. The CDR3 coding sequence is TGCGCCAGCAGCCAAGATGTCAATTCACCCCTCCACTTT.

This rearrangement joins TRBV10-3 to TRBJ1-2, with 10 bases lining up with TRBD1. The germline V gene encodes CDR1 ENHRY and CDR2 SYGVKD. CDR3 length equals 16 residues. With 3 bases clipped from V and 3 bases from J, the junction kept 7 bases outside the gene matches. The CDR3 DNA follows: TGTGCCATCAGTGAAGACCCGACAGGGGGCGACTATGGCTACACCTTC. This gives the protein CAISEDPTGGDYGYTF.

This clone has just one count. The chain uses TRBV11-2 and TRBJ1-2, with 10 bases identical to TRBD1. J was trimmed by 5 bases and V by 5 bases; bases with no gene match: 14. Germline V gene sequence: CDR1 SGHAT, CDR2 FQNNGV. The CDR3 is made up of 17 amino acids. CDR3 sequence reads: CASSPTGDRGPKYGYTF. The DNA of the CDR3 is TGTGCCAGCAGCCCGACCGGGGACAGGGGACCGAAATATGGCTACACCTTC. Full variable domain (missing parts from reference TRBV11-2 and TRBJ1-2): EAGVAQSPRYKIIEKRQSVAFWCNPISGHATLYWYQQILGQGPKLLIQFQNNGVVDDSQLPKDRFSAERLKGVDSTLKIQPAKLEDSAVYLCASSPTGDRGPKYGYTFGSGTRLTVV.

This rearrangement joins TRBV28 to TRBJ2-3; 8 bases line up with TRBD2. The length of the CDR3 is 14 residues. Germline V CDR1 and CDR2: MDHEN, SYDVKM. V was clipped by 9 bases and J by 2 bases; unmatched bases: 7. This CDR3 reads CASLQAGDTDTQYF. As DNA, the CDR3 is TGTGCCAGTTTACAAGCGGGAGACACAGATACGCAGTATTTT.

This chain connects TRBV4-1 to TRBJ1-5; 9 nucleotides line up with TRBD1. The CDR3 runs 16 residues. The J segment lost 4 bases and the V segment lost 4 bases, leaving 8 bases of the junction unmatched. Germline lookup yields CDR1 MGHRA and CDR2 YSYEKL. DNA of the CDR3: TGCGCCAGCAGCCGGCCCGGACAGGGGAGAAATCAGCCCCAGCATTTT. Translation: CASSRPGQGRNQPQHF.

The V gene is TRBV7-3, the J gene TRBJ2-3; 9 bases fit TRBD1. The CDR3 is made up of 15 amino acids. V lost 6 bases to trimming and J lost 4 bases; unmatched junction nucleotides: 8. Germline CDR1 reads SGHTA; CDR2 reads FQGTGA. CDR3 residues: CASRPTGGEADTQYF. The CDR3 bases are TGTGCCAGCAGGCCTACAGGGGGCGAGGCAGATACGCAGTATTTT.

The gene calls are TRBV6-6 and TRBJ2-3, with D tentatively TRBD2 (7 bases). V lost 2 bases, J lost 3 bases, and 12 bases lay in between. Germline V gene lookup returns CDR1 MNHNY and CDR2 SVGAGI (reference sequence). The CDR3 runs to 15 residues. CDR3 bases: TGTGCCAGCAGTTACCGGGGGAGGGGGACAGATACGCAGTATTTT. It yields the protein CASSYRGRGTDTQYF.

The J gene is TRBJ2-5, the V gene TRBV20-1; 8 bases align to TRBD1. Germline CDR1 and CDR2: DFQATT and SNEGSKA (reference sequence). The CDR3 runs 11 residues. The V gene end was trimmed by 8 bases and the J gene end by 4 bases; junction bases not matched to a gene: 3. The CDR3 region has the DNA TGCAGTTTTGACAGGGGAGAGACCCAGTACTTC. Translated, it gives CSFDRGETQYF.

This clone was recorded once. The rearrangement uses TRBV4-2 and TRBJ2-5; D ambiguous. The V end was cut by 2 bases, the J end by 4 bases, with 8 bases between. The germline CDR1 and CDR2 sequences are LGHNA and YNFKEQ. The CDR3 is 13 amino acids. CDR3 coding DNA: TGTGCCAGCAGCCAAAATCGTCCAGAGACCCAGTACTTC. As protein: CASSQNRPETQYF.

This chain links TRBV18 with TRBJ2-5; 7 nucleotides match TRBD2. The CDR3 is 15 amino acids. Germline V lookup: CDR1 KGHSH, CDR2 LQKENI. The junction had 5 bases not matched to a gene; V was cut back by 2 bases and J by 2 bases. For the CDR3, the DNA is TGTGCCAGCTCACCAATAGCGGGCCAGCAAGAGACCCAGTACTTC. The encoded protein is CASSPIAGQQETQYF.

This clone showed up just once. This chain connects TRBV18 to TRBJ2-1, with 8 bases identical to TRBD2. Germline loops: CDR1 KGHSH, CDR2 LQKENI. CDR3 length: 17 amino acids. With 4 bases clipped from V and 5 bases from J, the junction kept 13 bases outside the gene matches. This CDR3 is CASSRQWPGGPNNEQFF. In DNA, the CDR3 is TGTGCCAGCTCACGACAATGGCCGGGAGGGCCCAACAATGAGCAGTTCTTC.

The chain has TRBV5-4 and TRBJ1-1; no clear D. The V end lost 0 bases, the J end lost 5 bases, and 8 bases lay between the germline ends. CDR3 length equals 13 residues. The germline gives CDR1 SGHNT, CDR2 YYREEE (reference sequence). The CDR3 loop is CASSLVGSTEAFF. As DNA, the CDR3 is TGTGCCAGCAGCTTGGTGGGGTCAACTGAAGCTTTCTTT.

The chain couples TRBV7-2 to TRBJ2-5; 11 bases line up with TRBD1. The J call may not be correct, given that the DNA end is closer to TRBJ2-7. The CDR3 is 15 amino acids. Germline assignment: CDR1 SGHTA and CDR2 FQGNSA. The CDR3 DNA sequence: TGTGCCAGCAGCTTATTTGGGACAGGGGGCTACGAGCAGTACTTC. This gives the protein CASSLFGTGGYEQYF.

The rearrangement joins TRBV30 to TRBJ2-1, with D maybe TRBD1 (6 bases). The ends were cut back, 4 bases at V and 3 bases at J, with 10 bases in the middle. CDR1 and CDR2 from the germline V gene are GTSNPN and SVGIG (reference sequence). The CDR3 loop spans 13 amino acids. The CDR3 protein is CAWKMTGYNEQFF. The CDR3, as DNA: TGTGCCTGGAAGATGACAGGCTACAATGAGCAGTTCTTC.

The chain recombines TRBV7-3 with TRBJ2-3, with D possibly being TRBD2 (6 bases). Trimming removed 7 bases from V and 3 bases from J, with 14 bases in between. Per the germline V gene, CDR1 is SGHTA and CDR2 is FQGTGA. CDR3 length: 14 residues. CDR3: CASKKGLHTDTQYF. The CDR3 DNA is TGTGCCAGCAAGAAGGGACTCCATACAGATACGCAGTATTTT. Using reference TRBV7-3 and TRBJ2-3 for the parts outside the CDR3, the full variable domain is GAGVSQTPSNKVTEKGKYVELRCDPISGHTALYWYRQSLGQGPEFLIYFQGTGAADDSGLPNDRFFAVRPEGSVSTLKIQRTERGDSAVYLCASKKGLHTDTQYFGPGTRLTVL.

The rearrangement uses TRBV6-6 and TRBJ1-5; D remains unclear. V was cut by 5 bases and J by 5 bases, with 7 bases left in between. CDR1 MNHNY and CDR2 SVGAGI come from the germline V gene (reference sequence). This CDR3 comprises 12 residues. The CDR3 DNA is TGTGCCAGCAGTGACGTGGATCAGCCCCAGCATTTT. It yields the protein CASSDVDQPQHF.